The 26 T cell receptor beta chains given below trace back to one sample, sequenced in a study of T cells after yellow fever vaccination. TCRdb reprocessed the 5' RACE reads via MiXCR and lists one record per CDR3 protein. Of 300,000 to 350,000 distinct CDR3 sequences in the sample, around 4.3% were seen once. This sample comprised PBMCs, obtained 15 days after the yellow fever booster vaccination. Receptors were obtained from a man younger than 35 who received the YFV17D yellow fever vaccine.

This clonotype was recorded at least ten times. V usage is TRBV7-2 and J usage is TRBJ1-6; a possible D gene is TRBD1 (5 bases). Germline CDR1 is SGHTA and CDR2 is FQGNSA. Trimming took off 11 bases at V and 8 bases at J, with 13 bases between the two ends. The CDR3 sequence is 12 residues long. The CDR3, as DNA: TGTGCCGTAGGGGCACAGTATTCACCCCTCCACTTT. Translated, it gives CAVGAQYSPLHF.

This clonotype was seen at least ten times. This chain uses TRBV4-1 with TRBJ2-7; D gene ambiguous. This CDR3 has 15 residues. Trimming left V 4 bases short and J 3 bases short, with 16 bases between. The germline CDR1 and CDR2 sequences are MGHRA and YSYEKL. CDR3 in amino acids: CASSLDPTFIYEQYV. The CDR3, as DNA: TGCGCCAGCAGCCTTGACCCTACCTTCATCTACGAGCAGTACGTC.

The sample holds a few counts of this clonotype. The CDR3 region is CASRTSDGTDTYEQYV. The CDR3 DNA sequence: TGTGCCAGCAGAACTTCCGACGGGACAGATACCTACGAGCAGTACGTC. This sequence joins TRBV2 and TRBJ2-7; 7 bases line up with TRBD1. The V and J ends lost 6 bases and 2 bases, in that order; junction bases with no gene match: 13. CDR1 SNHLY and CDR2 FYNNEI come from the germline V gene. CDR3 length: 16 residues.

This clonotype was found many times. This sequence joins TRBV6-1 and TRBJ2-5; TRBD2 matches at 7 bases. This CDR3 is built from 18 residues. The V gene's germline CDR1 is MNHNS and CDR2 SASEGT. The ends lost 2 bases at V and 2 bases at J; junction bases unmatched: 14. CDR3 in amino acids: CASSEMGYVGGGQETQYF. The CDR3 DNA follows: TGTGCCAGCAGTGAAATGGGCTATGTAGGCGGGGGACAAGAGACCCAGTACTTC.

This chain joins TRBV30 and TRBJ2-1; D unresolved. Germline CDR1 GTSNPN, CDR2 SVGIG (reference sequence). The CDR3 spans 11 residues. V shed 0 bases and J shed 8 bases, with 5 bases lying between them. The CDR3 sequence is CAWSVFHEQFF. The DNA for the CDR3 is TGTGCCTGGAGTGTGTTCCATGAGCAGTTCTTC.

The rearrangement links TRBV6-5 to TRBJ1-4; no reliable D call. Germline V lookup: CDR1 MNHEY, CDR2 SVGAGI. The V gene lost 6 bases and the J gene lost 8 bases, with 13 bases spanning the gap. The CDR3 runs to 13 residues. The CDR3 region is CASRRAALEKLFF. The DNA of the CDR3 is TGTGCCAGCAGACGGGCGGCTTTGGAAAAACTGTTTTTT.

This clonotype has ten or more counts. CDR3 residues: CASSLAPQRATNEKLFF. As DNA, the CDR3 is TGTGCCAGCAGCTTAGCCCCGCAGAGGGCAACTAATGAAAAACTGTTTTTT. V is TRBV7-2 and J is TRBJ1-4, with unresolved D. CDR3 length: 17 amino acids. Trimming shortened V by 0 bases and J by 0 bases, and 11 bases separated the two germline ends. CDR1 and CDR2 from the germline V gene are SGHTA and FQGNSA.

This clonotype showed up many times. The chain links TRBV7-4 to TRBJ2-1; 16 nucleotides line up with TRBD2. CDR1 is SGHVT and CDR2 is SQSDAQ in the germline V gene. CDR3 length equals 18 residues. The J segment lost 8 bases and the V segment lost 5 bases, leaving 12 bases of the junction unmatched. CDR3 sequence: CASSPGTSGGELSYEQFF. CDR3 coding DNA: TGTGCCAGCAGCCCAGGGACTAGCGGGGGGGAACTGAGCTATGAGCAGTTCTTC.

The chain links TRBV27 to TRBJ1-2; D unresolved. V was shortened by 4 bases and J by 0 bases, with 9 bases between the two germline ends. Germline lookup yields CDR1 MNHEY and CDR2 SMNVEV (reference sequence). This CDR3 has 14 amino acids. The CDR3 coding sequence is TGTGCCAGCAGTTCCCTCAGGACTAACTATGGCTACACCTTC. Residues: CASSSLRTNYGYTF.

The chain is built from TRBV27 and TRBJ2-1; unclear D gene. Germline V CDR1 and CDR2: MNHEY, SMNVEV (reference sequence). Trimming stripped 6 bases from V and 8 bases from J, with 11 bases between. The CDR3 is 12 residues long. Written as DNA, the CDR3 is TGTGCCAGCAGCTCTGACGTCTATGAGCAGTTCTTC. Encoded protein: CASSSDVYEQFF.

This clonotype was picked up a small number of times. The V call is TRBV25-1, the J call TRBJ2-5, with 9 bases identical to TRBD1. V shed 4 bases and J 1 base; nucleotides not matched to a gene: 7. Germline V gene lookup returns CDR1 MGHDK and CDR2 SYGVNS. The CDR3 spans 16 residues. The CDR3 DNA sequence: TGTGCCAGCAGTGCTGGGACAGGGATCATCCAAGAGACCCAGTACTTC. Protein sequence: CASSAGTGIIQETQYF.

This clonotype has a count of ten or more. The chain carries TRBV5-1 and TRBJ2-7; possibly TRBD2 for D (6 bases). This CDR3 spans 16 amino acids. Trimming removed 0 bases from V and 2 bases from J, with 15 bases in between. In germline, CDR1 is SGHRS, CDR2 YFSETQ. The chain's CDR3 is CASSLGTTGGAYEQYF. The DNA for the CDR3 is TGCGCCAGCAGCTTGGGAACAACAGGAGGGGCCTACGAGCAGTACTTC.

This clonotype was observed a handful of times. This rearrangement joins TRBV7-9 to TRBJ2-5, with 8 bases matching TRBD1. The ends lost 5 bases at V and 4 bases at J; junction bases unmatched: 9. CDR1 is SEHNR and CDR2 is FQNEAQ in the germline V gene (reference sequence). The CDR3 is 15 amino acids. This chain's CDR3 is CASSPLDRVGETQYF. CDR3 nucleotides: TGTGCCAGCAGCCCGTTGGACAGGGTAGGAGAGACCCAGTACTTC.

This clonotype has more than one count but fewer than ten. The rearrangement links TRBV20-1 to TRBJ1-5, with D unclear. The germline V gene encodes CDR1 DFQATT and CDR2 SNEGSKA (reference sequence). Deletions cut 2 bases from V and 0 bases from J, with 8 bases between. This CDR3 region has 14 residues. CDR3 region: CSARIRPSNQPQHF. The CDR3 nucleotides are TGCAGTGCTAGAATACGGCCTAGCAATCAGCCCCAGCATTTT.

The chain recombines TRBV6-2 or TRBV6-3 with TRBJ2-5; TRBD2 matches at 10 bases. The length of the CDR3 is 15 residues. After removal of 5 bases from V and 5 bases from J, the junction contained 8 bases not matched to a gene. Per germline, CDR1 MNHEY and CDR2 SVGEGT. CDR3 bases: TGTGCCAGCAGTAGGAGGAGCGGGGGGGCGGAGACCCAGTACTTC. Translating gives CASSRRSGGAETQYF.

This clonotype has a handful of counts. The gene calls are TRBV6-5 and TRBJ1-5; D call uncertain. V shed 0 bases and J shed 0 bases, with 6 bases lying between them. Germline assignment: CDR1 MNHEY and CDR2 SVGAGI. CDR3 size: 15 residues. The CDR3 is CASSYSTPSNQPQHF. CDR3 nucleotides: TGTGCCAGCAGTTACTCGACACCTAGCAATCAGCCCCAGCATTTT.

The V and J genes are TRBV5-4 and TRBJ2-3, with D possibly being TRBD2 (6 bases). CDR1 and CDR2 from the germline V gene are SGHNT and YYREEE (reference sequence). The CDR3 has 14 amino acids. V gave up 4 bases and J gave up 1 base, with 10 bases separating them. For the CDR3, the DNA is TGTGCCAGCAGCAAAATAGCGGGCACAGATACGCAGTATTTT. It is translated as CASSKIAGTDTQYF.

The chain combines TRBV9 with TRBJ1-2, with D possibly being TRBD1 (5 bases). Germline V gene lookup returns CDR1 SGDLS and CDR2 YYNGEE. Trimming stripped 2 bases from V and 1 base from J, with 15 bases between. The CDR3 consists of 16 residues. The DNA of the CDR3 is TGTGCCAGCAGCGTCGACTCCCAGGGAAATAACTATGGCTACACCTTC. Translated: CASSVDSQGNNYGYTF.

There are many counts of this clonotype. CDR3 residues: CATSSQGPNSPLHF. DNA for the CDR3: TGTGCCACCAGCAGCCAGGGGCCCAATTCACCCCTCCACTTT. This chain uses TRBV15 with TRBJ1-6; a weak D match, TRBD1 (6 bases). This CDR3 spans 14 amino acids. Between the trimmed V and J ends, which lost 3 bases and 7 bases, there was a span of 10 bases. Germline V gene lookup returns CDR1 LNHNV and CDR2 YYDKDF (reference sequence).

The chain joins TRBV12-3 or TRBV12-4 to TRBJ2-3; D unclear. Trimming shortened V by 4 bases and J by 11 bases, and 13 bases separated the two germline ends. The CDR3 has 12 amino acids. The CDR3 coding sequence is TGTGCCAGCAGTTCCACGCCCAAACGGCAGTATTTT. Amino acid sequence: CASSSTPKRQYF.

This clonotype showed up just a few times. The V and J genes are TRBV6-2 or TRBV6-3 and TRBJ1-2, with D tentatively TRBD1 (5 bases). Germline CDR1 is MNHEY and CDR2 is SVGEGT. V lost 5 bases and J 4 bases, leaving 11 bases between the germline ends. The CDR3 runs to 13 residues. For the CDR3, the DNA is TGTGCCAGCAGTCAACAGGAGCCCTATGGCTACACCTTC. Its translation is CASSQQEPYGYTF.

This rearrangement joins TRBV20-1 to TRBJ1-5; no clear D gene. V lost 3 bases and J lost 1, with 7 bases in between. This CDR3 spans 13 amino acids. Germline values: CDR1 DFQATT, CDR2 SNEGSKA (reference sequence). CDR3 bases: TGCAGTGCTAGCACAGTCAGCAATCAGCCCCAGCATTTT. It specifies CSASTVSNQPQHF.

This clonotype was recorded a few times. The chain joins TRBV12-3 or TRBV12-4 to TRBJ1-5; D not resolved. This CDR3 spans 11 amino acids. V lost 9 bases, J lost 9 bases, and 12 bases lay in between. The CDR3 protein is CASTLAGPQHF. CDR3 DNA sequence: TGTGCCAGTACCTTGGCGGGGCCCCAGCATTTT.

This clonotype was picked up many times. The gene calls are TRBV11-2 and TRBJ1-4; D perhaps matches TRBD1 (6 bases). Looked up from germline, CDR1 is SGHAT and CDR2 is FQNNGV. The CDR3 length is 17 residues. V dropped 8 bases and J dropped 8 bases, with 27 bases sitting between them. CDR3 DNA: TGTGCCAGCCGCCCTATAAGGGGGGGCGCCCGGGCAGAAAAACTGTTTTTT. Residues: CASRPIRGGARAEKLFF.

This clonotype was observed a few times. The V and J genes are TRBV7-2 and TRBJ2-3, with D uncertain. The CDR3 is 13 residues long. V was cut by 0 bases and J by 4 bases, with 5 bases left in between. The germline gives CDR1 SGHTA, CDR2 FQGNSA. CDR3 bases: TGTGCCAGCAGCTTAGCTCGGTCAGATACGCAGTATTTT. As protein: CASSLARSDTQYF.

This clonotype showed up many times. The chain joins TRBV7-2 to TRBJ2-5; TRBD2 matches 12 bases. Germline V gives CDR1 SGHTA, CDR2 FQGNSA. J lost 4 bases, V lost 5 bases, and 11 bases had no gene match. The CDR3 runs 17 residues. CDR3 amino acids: CASSSRGGTSGRETQYF. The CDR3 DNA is TGTGCCAGCAGCAGTAGAGGAGGGACTAGCGGGCGAGAGACCCAGTACTTC.